Presented here are 30 T cell receptor beta chains from one specimen sequenced in a study of blood T cells in healthy people across ages. A second PCR, run for about 7 to 11 cycles, used a sample-barcoded 5' primer plus a J-beta primer mix. Each CDR3 protein gets one entry after TCRdb re-called the 5' RACE reads with MiXCR. Of 1.5 million to 2 million distinct CDR3 sequences listed, 49% are singletons. Source material: blood. The receptors stem from a woman aged 40-49 years in good health.

The rearrangement joins TRBV27 to TRBJ1-5; D might be TRBD1 (5 bases). There are 12 residues in the CDR3. V dropped 6 bases and J dropped 7 bases, with 10 bases sitting between them. Germline V gives CDR1 MNHEY, CDR2 SMNVEV (reference sequence). Here the CDR3 reads CASRRGGQPQHF. Here the CDR3 DNA reads TGTGCCAGCAGAAGGGGTGGCCAGCCCCAGCATTTT.

The chain uses TRBV12-3 or TRBV12-4 and TRBJ1-2, with D unclear. Trimming stripped 7 bases from V and 6 bases from J, with 15 bases between. The CDR3 sequence is 13 residues long. The CDR3 DNA sequence: TGTGCCAGCAAGGCGGTATCGCTCGATGGCTACACCTTC. This translates into CASKAVSLDGYTF.

The chain is built from TRBV11-2 and TRBJ2-7; TRBD1 might be the D (6 bases). With 4 bases removed from V and 3 bases from J, the gap between germline ends came to 13 bases. CDR3 size: 14 residues. Germline loops: CDR1 SGHAT, CDR2 FQNNGV. The chain's CDR3 is CASSWDTTSYEQYF. CDR3 coding DNA: TGTGCCAGCAGCTGGGACACCACTAGCTACGAGCAGTACTTC.

This clonotype has more than one count but fewer than ten. This chain links TRBV5-1 with TRBJ2-1; TRBD2 aligns across 11 bases. Trimming at V came to 0 bases and at J to 6 bases, leaving 11 bases not matched to a gene. The germline CDR1 and CDR2 sequences are SGHRS and YFSETQ. The length of the CDR3 is 18 residues. CDR3 sequence reads: CASSLVGLADLRGNEQFF. CDR3 DNA sequence: TGCGCCAGCAGCTTGGTGGGACTAGCGGATCTCCGAGGCAATGAGCAGTTCTTC.

V and J are TRBV10-3 and TRBJ2-1; 9 nucleotides align to TRBD2. V shed 4 bases, J shed 0 bases, and the junction held 10 bases outside the gene matches. The CDR3 extends over 18 amino acids. Germline loops: CDR1 ENHRY, CDR2 SYGVKD. CDR3 protein: CAISAFGAGGSSYNEQFF. For the CDR3, the DNA is TGTGCCATCAGTGCCTTTGGGGCGGGGGGGTCCTCCTACAATGAGCAGTTCTTC.

This clonotype was found a few times. The rearrangement joins TRBV28 to TRBJ2-7; a weak D match, TRBD2 (6 bases). CDR3 length equals 15 residues. CDR1 is MDHEN, CDR2 SYDVKM, per germline. The V end was cut by 5 bases, the J end by 0 bases, with 14 bases between. CDR3 amino acids: CASSARGTASYEQYF. The CDR3 region has the DNA TGTGCCAGCAGTGCCCGCGGGACGGCCTCCTACGAGCAGTACTTC.

The J gene is TRBJ1-2, the V gene TRBV5-1; weak D call: TRBD1 (6 bases). Germline CDR1 SGHRS, CDR2 YFSETQ. The CDR3 is 14 amino acids. Trimming took off 0 bases at V and 7 bases at J, with 13 bases between the two ends. CDR3 sequence: CASSLARGDGGYTF. The CDR3 DNA reads as TGCGCCAGCAGCTTGGCAAGGGGGGACGGTGGCTACACCTTC.

This clonotype showed up just a few times. This rearrangement joins TRBV29-1 to TRBJ2-7; TRBD1 matches at 9 bases. With V trimmed by 6 bases and J by 1 base, 7 bases remained unmatched. The CDR3 length is 14 residues. The germline V gene encodes CDR1 SQVTM and CDR2 ANQGSEA. This chain's CDR3 is CSVRDRAASYEQYF. DNA for the CDR3: TGCAGCGTGCGGGACAGGGCAGCTTCCTACGAGCAGTACTTC.

The CDR3 DNA sequence: TGTGCCAGCAGTTACGCAAGTACCTACAATGAGCAGTTCTTC. Amino acids: CASSYASTYNEQFF. The chain couples TRBV6-6 to TRBJ2-1; D gene unclear. Germline V CDR1 and CDR2: MNHNY, SVGAGI (reference sequence). V lost 2 bases and J lost 2, with 7 bases in between. This CDR3 comprises 14 residues.

The genes are TRBV28 and TRBJ2-1; D may correspond to TRBD1 or TRBD2 (6 bases each). V lost 2 bases to trimming and J lost 10 bases, with 18 bases between them. The CDR3 has 15 amino acids. The germline V gene encodes CDR1 MDHEN and CDR2 SYDVKM. The CDR3 DNA reads as TGTGCCAGCAGTTTACTCGGGGGCTCTACCTACGAGCAGTTCTTC. Its protein is CASSLLGGSTYEQFF.

In this sample, this clonotype turned up a few times. The chain recombines TRBV5-1 with TRBJ1-2, with D hard to call. CDR3 length: 13 amino acids. The V end lost 5 bases, the J end lost 1 base, and 9 bases lay between the germline ends. Germline CDR1 is SGHRS and CDR2 is YFSETQ. The CDR3 region has the DNA TGCGCCAGCAGGGAAGACCTTAACTATGGCTACACCTTC. It yields the protein CASREDLNYGYTF.

The DNA for the CDR3 is TGTGCCAGCAACCAGGGGGAAGCGGGGGAGGGAGAGACCCAGTACTTC. Its protein is CASNQGEAGEGETQYF. The V and J genes are TRBV6-5 and TRBJ2-5; perhaps TRBD2 as D (8 bases). Germline values: CDR1 MNHEY, CDR2 SVGAGI. This CDR3 contains 16 residues. V was shortened by 7 bases and J by 4 bases, with 22 bases between the two germline ends.

This clonotype was counted only a few times. The rearrangement joins TRBV29-1 to TRBJ2-4; no clear D. With 4 bases removed from V and 6 bases from J, the gap between germline ends came to 7 bases. Germline V lookup: CDR1 SQVTM, CDR2 ANQGSEA. This CDR3 spans 11 amino acids. The CDR3 loop is CSVVEANIQYF. DNA of the CDR3: TGCAGCGTTGTCGAGGCAAACATTCAGTACTTC.

This sequence joins TRBV6-5 and TRBJ1-1; D gene ambiguous. Between the trimmed V and J ends, which lost 0 bases and 0 bases, there was a span of 17 bases. The germline V gene encodes CDR1 MNHEY and CDR2 SVGAGI. This CDR3 has 18 amino acids. The CDR3 loop is CASSYSFGRMGMNTEAFF. DNA for the CDR3: TGTGCCAGCAGTTACTCGTTTGGGCGGATGGGGATGAACACTGAAGCTTTCTTT.

This clonotype was picked up a small number of times. The chain couples TRBV2 to TRBJ2-4, with 7 bases that match TRBD2. Trimming removed 3 bases from V and 0 bases from J; junction bases left unmatched: 8. There are 17 residues in the CDR3. The germline gives CDR1 SNHLY, CDR2 FYNNEI. The DNA of the CDR3 is TGTGCCAGCAGTGAGAGAGCAGCGGGGCTAGCCAAAAACATTCAGTACTTC. Protein product: CASSERAAGLAKNIQYF.

The rearrangement links TRBV6-6 to TRBJ2-1; a weak D match, TRBD1 (5 bases). The closer fit of TRBJ2-7 to the DNA end suggests the J call may be wrong. The CDR3 is made up of 16 amino acids. Germline V gene sequence: CDR1 MNHNY, CDR2 SVGAGI (reference sequence). This CDR3 is CASSFPDSSSYNEQYF. The CDR3 DNA reads TGTGCCAGCAGTTTCCCCGACAGTAGCTCCTACAATGAGCAGTACTTC.

The genes are TRBV28 and TRBJ2-1; tentatively, D is TRBD2 (5 bases). CDR1 is MDHEN, CDR2 SYDVKM, per germline. V gave up 1 base and J gave up 10 bases, with 17 bases separating them. The CDR3 is made up of 15 amino acids. CDR3 coding DNA: TGTGCCAGCAGTTTATCCCTTACGGACTCCTGGGAGCAGTTCTTC. Residues: CASSLSLTDSWEQFF.

This clonotype came up a few times. The rearrangement joins TRBV3-1 to TRBJ2-3; D not resolved. With 1 base removed from V and 3 bases from J, the gap between germline ends came to 11 bases. Germline V gene sequence: CDR1 LGHDT, CDR2 YNNKEL (reference sequence). This CDR3 is built from 15 residues. The CDR3 here is CASSQVNGVTDTQYF. The CDR3 DNA sequence: TGTGCCAGCAGCCAAGTGAATGGGGTAACAGATACGCAGTATTTT.

The chain combines TRBV29-1 with TRBJ2-1, with D perhaps TRBD2 (5 bases). Trimming shortened V by 4 bases and J by 13 bases, and 17 bases separated the two germline ends. CDR1 is SQVTM, CDR2 ANQGSEA, per germline. CDR3 length equals 12 residues. The CDR3 loop reads CSVGGFLETQFF. The CDR3 nucleotides are TGCAGCGTTGGAGGGTTTTTGGAGACCCAGTTCTTC.

J is TRBJ2-3 and V is TRBV3-1; unclear D gene. Trimming took 4 bases from V and 3 from J, leaving 14 bases between them. Per the germline V gene, CDR1 is LGHDT and CDR2 is YNNKEL (reference sequence). CDR3 length equals 15 residues. The CDR3 sequence: CASSPNGWPTDTQYF. DNA of the CDR3: TGTGCCAGCAGCCCGAACGGGTGGCCAACAGATACGCAGTATTTT.

This chain connects TRBV29-1 to TRBJ1-4, with D possibly being TRBD1 (6 bases). Looked up from germline, CDR1 is SQVTM and CDR2 is ANQGSEA. The germline V and J ends were trimmed by 4 bases and 7 bases, with 10 bases remaining between them. The CDR3 covers 12 residues. The CDR3 loop is CSVAQGSEKLFF. The DNA of the CDR3 is TGCAGCGTTGCACAGGGTAGTGAAAAACTGTTTTTT.

V is TRBV20-1 and J is TRBJ2-1; possibly TRBD1 for D (5 bases). The CDR3 loop spans 14 amino acids. CDR1 and CDR2 from the germline V gene are DFQATT and SNEGSKA (reference sequence). V shed 3 bases and J shed 9 bases, with 18 bases lying between them. The CDR3 coding sequence is TGCAGTGCTAGCCGTCAAAGGACAACGGGTGAGCAGTTCTTC. Translating it yields CSASRQRTTGEQFF.

This clonotype has a single count. The genes are TRBV5-1 and TRBJ2-6; 10 bases agree with TRBD1. CDR3 size: 18 residues. Germline CDR1 and CDR2: SGHRS and YFSETQ. The V gene end was trimmed by 2 bases and the J gene end by 1 base; junction bases not matched to a gene: 6. The CDR3 reads CASSFLTGGVSGANVLTF. CDR3 DNA sequence: TGCGCCAGCAGCTTCTTGACAGGGGGCGTATCTGGGGCCAACGTCCTGACTTTC.

The gene calls are TRBV11-2 and TRBJ2-4; 11 nucleotides match TRBD2. Trimming removed 4 bases from V and 12 bases from J; junction bases left unmatched: 2. Germline CDR1 SGHAT, CDR2 FQNNGV. This CDR3 has 12 residues. The CDR3 nucleotides read TGTGCCAGCAGCTGGGGACTAGCGGCTCAGTACTTC. Its protein is CASSWGLAAQYF.

In its sample, this clonotype was seen a few times. The rearrangement links TRBV29-1 to TRBJ1-2; 9 bases match TRBD1. Looked up from germline, CDR1 is SQVTM and CDR2 is ANQGSEA. The trim removed 7 bases at V and 8 bases at J, leaving 14 bases unmatched. The CDR3 consists of 14 residues. As DNA, the CDR3 is TGCAGCGGGACCTCCGGGACAGGGCACGTGGGCTACACCTTC. The encoded protein is CSGTSGTGHVGYTF.

This clonotype was counted a few times. The gene calls are TRBV5-1 and TRBJ1-4; no definite D call. In germline, CDR1 is SGHRS, CDR2 YFSETQ. The CDR3 is 13 amino acids. V gave up 4 bases and J gave up 9 bases, with 13 bases separating them. The CDR3, as DNA: TGCGCCAGCAGCCCGGGATCCGATCAAAAACTGTTTTTT. Protein sequence: CASSPGSDQKLFF.

The chain uses TRBV15 and TRBJ1-1; D gene unclear. The germline V gene encodes CDR1 LNHNV and CDR2 YYDKDF (reference sequence). The CDR3 length is 15 residues. Trimming pared 1 base from V and 1 base from J, leaving 10 bases between. CDR3: CATSRAPLRNTEAFF. CDR3 DNA: TGTGCCACCAGCAGAGCTCCTTTAAGGAACACTGAAGCTTTCTTT.

This clonotype was found once. V gene TRBV20-1 combines with J gene TRBJ2-1; TRBD1 aligns across 8 bases. Germline V gives CDR1 DFQATT, CDR2 SNEGSKA (reference sequence). The CDR3 runs to 14 residues. Unmatched junction bases numbered 14, after V lost 7 bases and J lost 9 bases. The CDR3 reads CSVKNPTGGGEQFF. The CDR3 bases are TGCAGTGTTAAAAACCCCACAGGGGGTGGTGAGCAGTTCTTC.

This clonotype was detected many times. The V call is TRBV7-2, the J call TRBJ1-2; D gene uncertain. Deletions cut 4 bases from V and 6 bases from J, with 18 bases between. From germline, CDR1 is SGHTA and CDR2 FQGNSA. The CDR3 has 15 residues. CDR3 region: CASSSSRVPLHGYTF. CDR3 DNA: TGTGCCAGCAGCTCGAGCCGGGTCCCACTGCATGGCTACACCTTC.

A note on this clonotype: A junction boundary mismatches the germline segment, possibly from a read error. The chain couples TRBV12-3 or TRBV12-4 to TRBJ1-6, with unresolved D. The CDR3 extends over 14 amino acids. The CDR3 DNA is TGCGCCAGCAGTTTAGGAGAGAACGATTCACCCCTCCACTTT. Protein: CASSLGENDSPLHF.